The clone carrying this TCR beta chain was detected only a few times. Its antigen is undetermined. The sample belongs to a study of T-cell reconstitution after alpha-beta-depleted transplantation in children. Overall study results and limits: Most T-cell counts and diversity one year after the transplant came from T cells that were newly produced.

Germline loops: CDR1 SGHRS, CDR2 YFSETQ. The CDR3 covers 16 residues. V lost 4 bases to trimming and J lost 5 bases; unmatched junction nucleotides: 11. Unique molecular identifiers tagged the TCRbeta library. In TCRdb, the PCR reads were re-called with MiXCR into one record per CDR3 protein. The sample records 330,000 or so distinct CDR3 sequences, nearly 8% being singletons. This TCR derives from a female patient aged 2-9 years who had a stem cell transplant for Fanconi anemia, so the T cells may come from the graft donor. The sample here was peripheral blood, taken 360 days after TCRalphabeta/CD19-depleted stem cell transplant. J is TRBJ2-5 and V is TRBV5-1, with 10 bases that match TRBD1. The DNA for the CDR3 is TGCGCCAGCAGCCCCCAACCTGACAGGGGGCGGGAGACCCAGTACTTC. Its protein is CASSPQPDRGRETQYF. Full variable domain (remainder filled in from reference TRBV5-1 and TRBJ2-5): KAGVTQTPRYLIKTRGQQVTLSCSPISGHRSVSWYQQTPGQGLQFLFEYFSETQRNKGNFPGRFSGRQFSNSRSEMNVSTLELGDSALYLCASSPQPDRGRETQYFGPGTRLLVL.